Each of the 25 T cell receptor beta chains below was sequenced from the same sample in a study of OX40 agonist ivuxolimab in advanced cancers. TCRdb keeps only in-frame clones here, not all; method: immunoSEQ multiplex PCR. This table holds some 15,000 clones, about 80% found once. The sample consisted of CD4+ or CD8+ T cells sorted from blood, taken in a trial of the OX40 agonist ivuxolimab. The receptors originated from an adult with an advanced solid tumor such as melanoma, head and neck, liver or kidney cancer.

This clone was recorded once. The rearrangement uses TRBV9 and TRBJ2-7; maybe TRBD2 (5 bases). Germline loops: CDR1 SGDLS, CDR2 YYNGEE. V lost 0 bases and J 6 bases, leaving 13 bases between the germline ends. There are 14 residues in the CDR3. CDR3: CASSVGGPLSEQYF. The CDR3 bases are TGTGCCAGCAGCGTAGGAGGGCCGTTATCCGAGCAGTACTTC.

This rearrangement joins TRBV7-2 to TRBJ2-7; weak D call: TRBD2 (7 bases). This CDR3 is 16 amino acids long. CDR1 and CDR2 from the germline V gene are SGHTA and FQGNSA. V was pared by 7 bases and J by 2 bases, with 21 bases between. Here the CDR3 reads CASTFRGGPKTYEQYF. The CDR3 coding sequence is TGTGCCAGCACCTTTAGGGGGGGGCCTAAGACCTACGAGCAGTACTTC.

V and J are TRBV6-1 and TRBJ1-4; D is ambiguous. Germline V lookup: CDR1 MNHNS, CDR2 SASEGT. Between the trimmed V and J ends, which lost 5 bases and 7 bases, there was a span of 8 bases. The CDR3 loop spans 12 amino acids. CDR3 nucleotide sequence: TGTGCCAGCAGTATTTACGGTGAAAAACTGTTTTTT. Protein: CASSIYGEKLFF.

This CDR3 reads CASSSSGTTDTQYF. As DNA, the CDR3 is TGTGCCAGCAGTTCTAGCGGGACCACAGATACGCAGTATTTT. V and J are TRBV28 and TRBJ2-3; 9 positions agree with TRBD2. V lost 4 bases to trimming and J lost 2 bases; unmatched junction nucleotides: 1. This CDR3 has 14 amino acids. Germline CDR1 is MDHEN and CDR2 is SYDVKM.

V and J are TRBV6-5 and TRBJ2-3, with D maybe TRBD2 (5 bases). This CDR3 comprises 14 residues. Germline V gene sequence: CDR1 MNHEY, CDR2 SVGAGI. V lost 4 bases, J lost 4 bases, and 12 bases lay in between. DNA for the CDR3: TGTGCCAGCAGTTCGCGGGCCGGACCAGATACGCAGTATTTT. This sequence encodes CASSSRAGPDTQYF.

The chain joins TRBV6-1 to TRBJ2-7, with D perhaps matching TRBD1 (5 bases). Trimming cost V 3 bases and J 1 base, with 19 bases left between them. This CDR3 comprises 17 residues. CDR1 is MNHNS, CDR2 SASEGT, per germline. The CDR3 DNA reads TGTGCCAGCAGTGACCCCGAGGCAGGGTTAAGGTCCTACGAGCAGTACTTC. Its translation: CASSDPEAGLRSYEQYF.

J is TRBJ2-5 and V is TRBV28; the match to TRBD2 covers 7 bases. V dropped 7 bases and J dropped 5; count of bases not matched to a gene: 7. Germline CDR1 reads MDHEN; CDR2 reads SYDVKM. CDR3 length: 13 residues. CDR3 in DNA: TGTGCCAGCACTTTTATGGGGGGGGAGACCCAGTACTTC. Its translation: CASTFMGGETQYF.

The chain joins TRBV6-1 to TRBJ1-2; no reliable D call. The V end lost 3 bases, the J end lost 2 bases, and 10 bases lay between the germline ends. This CDR3 contains 14 residues. Germline loops: CDR1 MNHNS, CDR2 SASEGT. The CDR3 nucleotides read TGTGCCAGCAGTGATGGGCCAGACAACTATGGCTACACCTTC. It specifies CASSDGPDNYGYTF.

The CDR3 loop reads CASSQETSGRGETQYF. CDR3 in DNA: TGCGCCAGCAGCCAAGAAACTAGCGGGAGAGGAGAGACCCAGTACTTC. This sequence joins TRBV4-1 and TRBJ2-5; 11 nucleotides agree with TRBD2. Germline trimming cut 0 bases from V and 4 bases from J; bases unmatched to any gene: 4. In germline, CDR1 is MGHRA, CDR2 YSYEKL. CDR3 length: 16 amino acids.

This clone is a singleton in its sample. The chain combines TRBV7-9 with TRBJ1-2, with D possibly being TRBD1 (5 bases). V gave up 5 bases and J gave up 8 bases, with 12 bases separating them. The germline CDR1 and CDR2 sequences are SEHNR and FQNEAQ (reference sequence). The CDR3 sequence is 12 residues long. The CDR3 loop reads CASSRGGIGYTF. The CDR3 region has the DNA TGTGCCAGCAGCCGGGGCGGTATAGGCTACACCTTC.

The rearrangement uses TRBV5-4 and TRBJ2-5; D is undetermined. There are 14 residues in the CDR3. Trimming cost V 0 bases and J 4 bases, with 10 bases left between them. CDR1 is SGHNT, CDR2 YYREEE, per germline (reference sequence). The CDR3 loop is CASSLGGTGETQYF. CDR3 DNA sequence: TGTGCCAGCAGCTTGGGGGGTACGGGAGAGACCCAGTACTTC.

The rearrangement links TRBV9 to TRBJ1-1; D may be TRBD1 (6 bases). The V and J ends lost 9 bases and 3 bases respectively, with 15 bases between them. The length of the CDR3 is 13 residues. CDR1 is SGDLS, CDR2 YYNGEE, per germline. CDR3 in amino acids: CATGPGVDTEAFF. The CDR3 region has the DNA TGTGCCACCGGGCCAGGGGTGGACACTGAAGCTTTCTTT.

In DNA form, the CDR3 reads TGTGCCAGCAGCACCACAGGGTGGACCGGGGAGCTGTTTTTT. This translates into CASSTTGWTGELFF. The rearrangement joins TRBV7-9 to TRBJ2-2, with D tentatively TRBD1 (6 bases). The CDR3 has 14 amino acids. Trimming shortened V by 5 bases and J by 5 bases, and 12 bases separated the two germline ends. In germline, CDR1 is SEHNR, CDR2 FQNEAQ (reference sequence). The whole variable domain, filled in from reference TRBV7-9 and TRBJ2-2, reads DTGVSQNPRHKITKRGQNVTFRCDPISEHNRLYWYRQTLGQGPEFLTYFQNEAQLEKSRLLSDRFSAERPKGSFSTLEIQRTEQGDSAMYLCASSTTGWTGELFFGEGSRLTVL.

The chain recombines TRBV7-8 with TRBJ2-5, with 7 nucleotides matching TRBD2. The tail of the sequence fits TRBJ2-7 better, so the J call may be wrong. CDR1 is SGHVS and CDR2 is FQNEAQ in the germline V gene. The CDR3 runs to 14 residues. The CDR3 protein is CASSLVAGEVEQYF. As DNA, the CDR3 is TGTGCCAGCAGCTTAGTTGCGGGAGAGGTCGAGCAGTACTTC.

The chain employs TRBV28 and TRBJ2-7; TRBD2 aligns across 11 bases. This CDR3 has 17 residues. Germline loops: CDR1 MDHEN, CDR2 SYDVKM. The trim removed 8 bases at V and 3 bases at J, leaving 15 bases unmatched. DNA of the CDR3: TGTGCCAGCCTTACTAGCGGGAGCTGGATTGGGCGCTACGAGCAGTACTTC. It is translated as CASLTSGSWIGRYEQYF.

V and J are TRBV6-5 and TRBJ2-2; D not certain. Deletions cut 4 bases from V and 5 bases from J, with 5 bases between. This CDR3 has 12 residues. Germline values: CDR1 MNHEY, CDR2 SVGAGI. The CDR3 DNA reads as TGTGCCAGCAGTTTTCGGACCGGGGAGCTGTTTTTT. Protein product: CASSFRTGELFF.

This sequence joins TRBV7-9 and TRBJ2-6; D is unresolved. V was clipped by 1 base and J by 3 bases, with 7 bases between them. There are 15 residues in the CDR3. Germline loops: CDR1 SEHNR, CDR2 FQNEAQ (reference sequence). CDR3 sequence: CASSLGVGGANVLTF. The CDR3, as DNA: TGTGCCAGCAGCTTAGGGGTGGGTGGGGCCAACGTCCTGACTTTC.

The rearrangement joins TRBV7-9 to TRBJ2-1, with 9 bases identical to TRBD1. V gave up 2 bases and J gave up 3 bases; unmatched junction bases: 11. The CDR3 spans 18 residues. Germline CDR1 is SEHNR and CDR2 is FQNEAQ (reference sequence). The CDR3 DNA reads as TGTGCCAGCAGCTTACGGCCGCTGACAGGGGGTTTCTACAATGAGCAGTTCTTC. Translating gives CASSLRPLTGGFYNEQFF. Full variable domain (outside the CDR3, taken from reference TRBV7-9 and TRBJ2-1): DTGVSQNPRHKITKRGQNVTFRCDPISEHNRLYWYRQTLGQGPEFLTYFQNEAQLEKSRLLSDRFSAERPKGSFSTLEIQRTEQGDSAMYLCASSLRPLTGGFYNEQFFGPGTRLTVL.

The CDR3 protein is CASSVTGGYEQYF. CDR3 DNA sequence: TGTGCCAGCAGCGTGACAGGGGGCTACGAGCAGTACTTC. This chain connects TRBV9 to TRBJ2-7; 9 bases align to TRBD1. Trimming at V came to 2 bases and at J to 3 bases, leaving 0 bases not matched to a gene. CDR1 and CDR2 from the germline V gene are SGDLS and YYNGEE. CDR3 size: 13 residues.

The rearrangement joins TRBV5-4 to TRBJ1-2, with D perhaps TRBD1 (5 bases). Germline V CDR1 and CDR2: SGHNT, YYREEE (reference sequence). V lost 10 bases, J lost 4 bases, and 11 bases lay in between. The CDR3 is 11 residues long. CDR3 DNA sequence: TGTGCCTTTACGGGGGGCTATGGCTACACCTTC. It is translated as CAFTGGYGYTF. The full variable domain, its missing parts supplied by reference TRBV5-4 and TRBJ1-2, is ETGVTQSPTHLIKTRGQQVTLRCSSQSGHNTVSWYQQALGQGPQFIFQYYREEENGRGNFPPRFSGLQFPNYSSELNVNALELDDSALYLCAFTGGYGYTFGSGTRLTVV.

This chain uses TRBV6-5 with TRBJ1-1; D not certain. The ends were cut back, 0 bases at V and 0 bases at J, with 11 bases in the middle. Germline CDR1 is MNHEY and CDR2 is SVGAGI. The CDR3 spans 16 residues. This CDR3 is CASSYSPGAMNTEAFF. CDR3 sequence (DNA): TGTGCCAGCAGTTACTCGCCAGGAGCCATGAACACTGAAGCTTTCTTT.

The sample holds a few counts of this clone. The chain couples TRBV10-3 to TRBJ2-7; 8 nucleotides align to TRBD1. V dropped 10 bases and J dropped 5; count of bases not matched to a gene: 4. This CDR3 contains 11 residues. Germline CDR1 reads ENHRY; CDR2 reads SYGVKD. The CDR3 spells CASDRGDEQYF. The CDR3, as DNA: TGTGCCAGCGACAGGGGAGACGAGCAGTACTTC.

The chain uses TRBV9 and TRBJ1-2; D is undetermined. Looked up from germline, CDR1 is SGDLS and CDR2 is YYNGEE. V was pared by 0 bases and J by 5 bases, with 8 bases between. The CDR3 loop spans 13 amino acids. The CDR3 coding sequence is TGTGCCAGCAGCGTAGACCAAGGGTATGGCTACACCTTC. Its translation: CASSVDQGYGYTF.

CDR3 region: CASSQELIKGGNYGYTF. The DNA of the CDR3 is TGCGCCAGCAGCCAAGAATTGATCAAGGGGGGTAACTATGGCTACACCTTC. This sequence joins TRBV4-1 and TRBJ1-2, with D possibly being TRBD1 (6 bases). The CDR3 contains 17 residues. The V end lost 0 bases, the J end lost 1 base, and 15 bases lay between the germline ends. The germline gives CDR1 MGHRA, CDR2 YSYEKL.

The V gene is TRBV2, the J gene TRBJ2-5, with TRBD1 matching over 7 bases. The junction had 11 bases not matched to a gene; V was cut back by 4 bases and J by 6 bases. This CDR3 is built from 15 residues. Per the germline V gene, CDR1 is SNHLY and CDR2 is FYNNEI. DNA for the CDR3: TGTGCCAGCAGTGTCCATACAGGGGTTTTGAAGACCCAGTACTTC. Translation gives CASSVHTGVLKTQYF.